The sequence of this TCR beta chain was determined in a study of CD8 T cells in ankylosing spondylitis. Overall study results and limits: For ankylosing spondylitis blood, a TCR beta motif of under 10 highly homologous variants appeared characteristic.

V lost 2 bases and J lost 1; bases outside the gene matches: 3. This CDR3 is 16 amino acids long. From germline, CDR1 is WNHNN and CDR2 SYGVQD (reference sequence). TCRdb ran MiXCR on the 5' RACE reads and lists one entry per CDR3 protein. The top ten hold 15% to 20% of the sample, which has more than 600,000 distinct CDR3 sequences, over 15% seen once. On this clonotype itself: No antigen is known for it.

The sequenced sample consisted of blood, either unsorted or a sorted T cell fraction (not recorded which). V and J are TRBV10-1 and TRBJ2-3; 10 bases agree with TRBD2. This receptor was identified in a male donor with ankylosing spondylitis. The CDR3 protein is CASSETSGAGTDTQYF. As DNA, the CDR3 is TGCGCCAGCAGTGAGACTAGCGGGGCCGGCACAGATACGCAGTATTTT.